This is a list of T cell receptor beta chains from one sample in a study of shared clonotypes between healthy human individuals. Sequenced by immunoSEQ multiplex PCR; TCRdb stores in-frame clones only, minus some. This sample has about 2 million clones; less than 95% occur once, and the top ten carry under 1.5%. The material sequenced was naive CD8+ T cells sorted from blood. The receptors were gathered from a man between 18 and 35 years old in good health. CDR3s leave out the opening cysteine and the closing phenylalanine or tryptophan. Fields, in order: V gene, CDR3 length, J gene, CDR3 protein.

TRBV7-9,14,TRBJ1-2,ASSGTRDRSNYGYT
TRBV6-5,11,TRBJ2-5,ASSYSGQGDQY
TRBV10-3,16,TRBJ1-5,AISEGWVAQSSPQPQH
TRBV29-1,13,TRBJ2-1,SVKGTSDLYNEQF
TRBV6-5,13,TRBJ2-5,ASSYSRVAQETQY
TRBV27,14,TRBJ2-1,ASRAPLTNLYNEQF
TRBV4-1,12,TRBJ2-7,ASSQVSGSYEQY
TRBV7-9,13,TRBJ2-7,ASSLAPGQIYEQY
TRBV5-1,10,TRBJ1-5,ASSLANQPQH
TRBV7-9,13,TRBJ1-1,ASSLGAGTNTEAF
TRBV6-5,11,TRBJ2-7,ASSYTQGGEQY
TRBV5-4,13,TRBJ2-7,ASSLAGGSPYEQY
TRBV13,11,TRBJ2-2,ASSLQVTGELF
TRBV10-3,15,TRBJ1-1,AISDAGQGSSRTEAF
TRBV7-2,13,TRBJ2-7,ASSLSGGIIKEQY
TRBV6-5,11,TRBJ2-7,ASSTDPGIEQY
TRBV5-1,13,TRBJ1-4,ASSFFPGGGEKLF
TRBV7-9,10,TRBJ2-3,AYWTEPDTQY